Listed here are 21 T cell receptor beta chains from one sample, sequenced in a study of neoadjuvant nivolumab and ipilimumab in lung cancer. Profiled with immunoSEQ multiplex PCR; TCRdb holds only in-frame clones, not every one. Among fewer than 40,000 clones listed, more than 85% were seen once. Sequences were derived from peripheral blood, sampled after neoadjuvant nivolumab, alone or with ipilimumab, at or shortly before surgery. The receptor source for this set is an adult with non-small cell lung cancer.

This clone came up once. This CDR3 reads CAISGGASRGNEQFF. As DNA, the CDR3 is TGTGCCATCAGCGGTGGGGCCAGTAGGGGCAATGAGCAGTTCTTC. The V gene is TRBV10-3, the J gene TRBJ2-1, with a tentative D call TRBD1 (5 bases). CDR1 is ENHRY, CDR2 SYGVKD, per germline. V was trimmed by 6 bases and J by 6 bases, leaving 18 bases between them. The CDR3 spans 15 residues.

This chain links TRBV19 with TRBJ1-5; a weak D match, TRBD1 (5 bases). V was trimmed by 6 bases and J by 0 bases, leaving 12 bases between them. CDR3 length: 15 amino acids. Germline CDR1 and CDR2: LNHDA and SQIVND (reference sequence). The CDR3 nucleotides read TGTGCCAGTAGACCCGACAGATATAGCAATCAGCCCCAGCATTTT. This gives the protein CASRPDRYSNQPQHF.

The rearrangement links TRBV5-1 to TRBJ2-7, with 8 nucleotides matching TRBD2. Trimming at V came to 0 bases and at J to 1 base, leaving 6 bases not matched to a gene. CDR1 is SGHRS and CDR2 is YFSETQ in the germline V gene. The CDR3 runs 16 residues. The CDR3 spells CASSLGPSGLSYEQYF. Here the CDR3 DNA reads TGCGCCAGCAGCTTGGGACCTAGCGGGCTTTCCTACGAGCAGTACTTC.

This chain joins TRBV27 and TRBJ1-1; 12 bases line up with TRBD1. V was pared by 6 bases and J by 5 bases, with 10 bases of the junction left unmatched. The length of the CDR3 is 16 residues. Per the germline V gene, CDR1 is MNHEY and CDR2 is SMNVEV (reference sequence). The CDR3 nucleotides are TGTGCCAGCAGAACCGGGACAGGGGGCGGTGGGACTGAAGCTTTCTTT. Encoded protein: CASRTGTGGGGTEAFF.

J is TRBJ2-1 and V is TRBV7-9; weak D call: TRBD1 (5 bases). In germline, CDR1 is SEHNR, CDR2 FQNEAQ (reference sequence). The CDR3 is 14 amino acids. Trimming took off 3 bases at V and 15 bases at J, with 21 bases between the two ends. This chain's CDR3 is CASSLLPPRGVLFF. The CDR3 DNA is TGTGCCAGCAGCTTGCTTCCCCCTAGGGGTGTGTTGTTCTTC.

V usage is TRBV6-1 and J usage is TRBJ2-7, with D perhaps TRBD2 (6 bases). Germline V gene data show CDR1 as MNHNS and CDR2 as SASEGT. V lost 3 bases and J lost 4, with 16 bases in between. The CDR3 spans 15 residues. The CDR3, as DNA: TGTGCCAGCAGTGAGGATGAGGGAGGTGGGTACGAGCAGTACTTC. The encoded protein is CASSEDEGGGYEQYF.

The table lists this clone with a count of one. The chain links TRBV18 to TRBJ1-1; D gene uncertain. The germline gives CDR1 KGHSH, CDR2 LQKENI. The CDR3 extends over 13 amino acids. The germline V and J ends were trimmed by 3 bases and 5 bases, with 10 bases remaining between them. Here the CDR3 DNA reads TGTGCCAGCTCACCCGGGAAACCAACTGAAGCTTTCTTT. It yields the protein CASSPGKPTEAFF.

This chain links TRBV5-4 with TRBJ1-1; no firm D call. The CDR3 runs to 15 residues. Germline V gene data show CDR1 as SGHNT and CDR2 as YYREEE (reference sequence). Trimming took off 1 base at V and 1 base at J, with 11 bases between the two ends. CDR3 nucleotide sequence: TGTGCCAGCAGCTTGCCGGGAATGGCGAACACTGAAGCTTTCTTT. Protein: CASSLPGMANTEAFF.

V gene TRBV9 combines with J gene TRBJ2-2, with D perhaps matching TRBD2 (6 bases). Trimming took off 3 bases at V and 1 base at J, with 19 bases between the two ends. The CDR3 is 18 amino acids. Germline V gene sequence: CDR1 SGDLS, CDR2 YYNGEE. CDR3 protein: CASSADGRNGRNTGELFF. DNA of the CDR3: TGTGCCAGCAGCGCCGATGGACGGAACGGGAGGAACACCGGGGAGCTGTTTTTT.

CDR3 coding DNA: TGTGCCAGCAGTTCCGATGACAGGGGGCGGACTGACACTGAAGCTTTCTTT. Residues: CASSSDDRGRTDTEAFF. This chain connects TRBV25-1 to TRBJ1-1; 10 bases match TRBD1. V lost 5 bases and J lost 3; bases outside the gene matches: 12. The germline V gene encodes CDR1 MGHDK and CDR2 SYGVNS. There are 17 residues in the CDR3.

The rearrangement joins TRBV6-1 to TRBJ2-7, with 7 bases aligning to TRBD1. V was clipped by 6 bases and J by 0 bases; unmatched bases: 8. This CDR3 spans 15 amino acids. Germline lookup yields CDR1 MNHNS and CDR2 SASEGT. Here the CDR3 DNA reads TGTGCCAGCAGGGTTCCGGGACAGAGCTCCTACGAGCAGTACTTC. This gives the protein CASRVPGQSSYEQYF.

The V call is TRBV9, the J call TRBJ2-6; 13 nucleotides line up with TRBD2. Per germline, CDR1 SGDLS and CDR2 YYNGEE. The CDR3 loop spans 23 amino acids. V gave up 6 bases and J gave up 0 bases; unmatched junction bases: 21. CDR3 protein: CASTMKGTSRLAGGPSGANVLTF. DNA of the CDR3: TGTGCCAGCACCATGAAGGGCACCTCACGACTAGCGGGAGGTCCCTCTGGGGCCAACGTCCTGACTTTC.

V and J are TRBV6-4 and TRBJ2-3; D may be TRBD1 or TRBD2 (5 bases each). The length of the CDR3 is 15 residues. V lost 6 bases and J lost 2, with 15 bases in between. Germline-derived CDR1 and CDR2 are MRHNA and SNTAGT. In DNA form, the CDR3 reads TGTGCCAGCAGCCCTACCGGGGCGGCCACAGATACGCAGTATTTT. This sequence encodes CASSPTGAATDTQYF.

This clone was picked up one time. The gene calls are TRBV18 and TRBJ1-2; D is possibly TRBD1 (5 bases). Germline V lookup: CDR1 KGHSH, CDR2 LQKENI. Trimming took 6 bases from V and 2 from J, leaving 10 bases between them. The CDR3 spans 13 residues. CDR3 DNA: TGTGCCAGCTCCCCAGGGACCAACTATGGCTACACCTTC. It is translated as CASSPGTNYGYTF.

This rearrangement joins TRBV10-2 to TRBJ2-5, with D possibly matching TRBD2 (5 bases). Trimming cost V 0 bases and J 8 bases, with 7 bases left between them. The germline CDR1 and CDR2 sequences are WSHSY and SAAADI. This CDR3 comprises 12 residues. CDR3 bases: TGCGCCAGCAGTGAGTCGGGAGAAACCCAGTACTTC. Amino acid sequence: CASSESGETQYF.

J is TRBJ1-2 and V is TRBV9, with a tentative D call TRBD1 (6 bases). The CDR3 is 12 amino acids. V was pared by 3 bases and J by 6 bases, with 9 bases between. The germline gives CDR1 SGDLS, CDR2 YYNGEE. CDR3 in amino acids: CASSGSGDGYTF. Written as DNA, the CDR3 is TGTGCCAGCAGCGGGTCAGGGGATGGCTACACCTTC.

This clone was observed a few times. The rearrangement links TRBV14 to TRBJ2-5; D uncertain. The V end was cut by 2 bases, the J end by 2 bases, with 12 bases between. The CDR3 spans 15 residues. Germline CDR1 reads SGHDN; CDR2 reads FVKESK. CDR3 nucleotide sequence: TGTGCCAGCAGCCAATTACGGGCTATTCAAGAGACCCAGTACTTC. This translates into CASSQLRAIQETQYF. Together with reference TRBV14 and TRBJ2-5, the CDR3 gives the full variable domain: EAGVTQFPSHSVIEKGQTVTLRCDPISGHDNLYWYRRVMGKEIKFLLHFVKESKQDESGMPNNRFLAERTGGTYSTLKVQPAELEDSGVYFCASSQLRAIQETQYFGPGTRLLVL.

This CDR3 reads CASSSLGVAGDEQYF. As DNA, the CDR3 is TGCGCCAGCAGCTCCCTCGGGGTAGCGGGAGACGAGCAGTACTTC. The chain uses TRBV5-1 and TRBJ2-7; 9 bases map to TRBD2. Germline V gene data show CDR1 as SGHRS and CDR2 as YFSETQ. V lost 3 bases to trimming and J lost 5 bases; unmatched junction nucleotides: 9. There are 15 residues in the CDR3.

The chain has TRBV18 and TRBJ1-5; no reliable D call. The germline V gene has CDR1 KGHSH and CDR2 LQKENI. V was trimmed by 2 bases and J by 6 bases, leaving 11 bases between them. The CDR3 has 14 amino acids. The CDR3 DNA follows: TGTGCCAGCTCACCAGGGCAGACGGCTCAGCCCCAGCATTTT. Translating it yields CASSPGQTAQPQHF.

This sequence joins TRBV7-2 and TRBJ1-5; 7 bases fit TRBD1. The J segment lost 2 bases and the V segment lost 1 base, leaving 11 bases of the junction unmatched. Germline CDR1 SGHTA, CDR2 FQGNSA. The CDR3 runs 18 residues. CDR3 coding DNA: TGTGCCAGCAGCTTAGGACAGGGAGGTTGGATTGGCAATCAGCCCCAGCATTTT. Its translation is CASSLGQGGWIGNQPQHF.

This chain uses TRBV13 with TRBJ2-2; tentative D call: TRBD2 (6 bases). Germline values: CDR1 PRHDT, CDR2 FYEKMQ (reference sequence). The CDR3 is 17 residues long. Trimming left V 1 base short and J 4 bases short, with 16 bases between. The CDR3 sequence is CASSLVRTTVGTGELFF. As DNA, the CDR3 is TGTGCCAGCAGCTTAGTGCGGACTACAGTAGGCACCGGGGAGCTGTTTTTT.